This TCR beta chain was sequenced in a study of shared clonotypes between healthy human individuals. Selected positively for CCR7 and CD45RO-negative, naive CD8 cells excluded terminally differentiated effector memory CD45RA+ cells. Study-level points and caveats: Of the naive CD4 clonotypes, 4% to 5% were shared across a handful of donors.

This CDR3 has 13 amino acids. Germline CDR1 MGHRA, CDR2 YSYEKL. V lost 7 bases to trimming and J lost 3 bases, with 10 bases between them. As concerns this clone: The antigen remains unidentified.

Several immunoSEQ 96-well plates shared each subset's DNA, each plate a replicate. Sorted subsets were amplified in replicate PCRs using approximately 0.2 ug DNA, 30,000 to 35,000 T cell genomes. Sequenced by immunoSEQ multiplex PCR; TCRdb stores in-frame clones only, minus some. The data contain over 2 million clones, about 95% of them singletons. This chain uses TRBV4-1 with TRBJ1-3; D call uncertain. The sequenced material came from naive CD8+ T cells sorted from blood. This TCR derives from a man younger than 35 in good health. This CDR3 is CASTQIIGNTIYF. In DNA, the CDR3 is TGCGCCAGCACCCAGATTATTGGAAACACCATATATTTT.